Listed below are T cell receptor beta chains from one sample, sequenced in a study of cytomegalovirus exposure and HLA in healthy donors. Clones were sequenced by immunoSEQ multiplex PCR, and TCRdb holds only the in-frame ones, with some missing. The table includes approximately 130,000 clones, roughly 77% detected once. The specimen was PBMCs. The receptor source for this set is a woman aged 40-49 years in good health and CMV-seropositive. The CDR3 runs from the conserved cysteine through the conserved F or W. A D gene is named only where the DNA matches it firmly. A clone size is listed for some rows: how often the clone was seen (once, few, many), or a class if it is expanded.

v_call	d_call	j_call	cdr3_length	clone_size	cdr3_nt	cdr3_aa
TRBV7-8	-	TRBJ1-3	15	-	TGTGCCAGCGGGCCGACAGCAAACCTTGGAAACACCATATATTTT	CASGPTANLGNTIYF
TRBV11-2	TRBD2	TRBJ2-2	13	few	TGTGCCGTACTAGCGGGGGGGACCGGGGAGCTGTTTTTT	CAVLAGGTGELFF
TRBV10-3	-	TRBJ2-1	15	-	TGTGCCATCAGCCCGGCGGGACAGAAGTTTAATGAGCAGTTCTTC	CAISPAGQKFNEQFF
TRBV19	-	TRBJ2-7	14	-	TGTGCCAGTAGTGCGGGACCACCCCTCTACGAGCAGTACTTC	CASSAGPPLYEQYF
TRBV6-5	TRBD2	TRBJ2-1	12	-	TGTGCCAGCAGTCATAGCGGGACTGAGCAGTTCTTC	CASSHSGTEQFF
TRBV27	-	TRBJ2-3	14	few	TGTGGACCCCGAGCAGGGGTCACTTCAGATACGCAGTATTTT	CGPRAGVTSDTQYF
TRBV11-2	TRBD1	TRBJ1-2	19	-	TGTGCCAGCAGCCCAAATGCGGGTTTCACAGGGGGAGCTAACTATGGCTACACCTTC	CASSPNAGFTGGANYGYTF
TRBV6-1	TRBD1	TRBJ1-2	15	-	TGTGCCAGCAGTGAACCCCGAGGACAGGGGCGCGGCTACACCTTC	CASSEPRGQGRGYTF
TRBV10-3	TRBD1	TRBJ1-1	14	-	TGTGCCATCAGTGCCGGGACAGGGAACACTGAAGCTTTCTTT	CAISAGTGNTEAFF
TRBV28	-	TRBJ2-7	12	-	TGTGCCAGCAGTTTAGAGGGCTACGAGCAGTACTTC	CASSLEGYEQYF
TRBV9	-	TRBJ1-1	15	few	TGTGCCAGCAGCCGAAGGGGTGGGATGAACACTGAAGCTTTCTTT	CASSRRGGMNTEAFF
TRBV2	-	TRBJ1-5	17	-	TGTGCCAGCAGTGAAGCGCTGGGGGGGCTGTTGACTCAGCCCCAGCATTTT	CASSEALGGLLTQPQHF
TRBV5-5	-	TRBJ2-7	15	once	TGTGCCAGCAGTCGTCAAGTCGGGGAAAACTACGAGCAGTACTTC	CASSRQVGENYEQYF
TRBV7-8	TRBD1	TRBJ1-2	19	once	TGTGCCAGCAGCTTAGGTCTGAACAGGGGGCGCCTAACCAACTATGGCTACACCTTC	CASSLGLNRGRLTNYGYTF
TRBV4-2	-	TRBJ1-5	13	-	TGTGCCAGCAGCCAAGATGTTGGCCAGCCCCAGCATTTT	CASSQDVGQPQHF
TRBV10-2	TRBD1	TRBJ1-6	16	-	TGCGCCAGCAGTAGGGACAGGGGTGAGAGTAATTCACCCCTCCACTTT	CASSRDRGESNSPLHF
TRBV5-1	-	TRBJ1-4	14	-	TGCGCCAGCAGCTTGAGCCCAACGGGGGAAAAACTGTTTTTT	CASSLSPTGEKLFF
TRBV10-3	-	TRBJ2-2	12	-	TGTGCCATCAGTGAGGGGCGCGGGGAGCTGTTTTTT	CAISEGRGELFF
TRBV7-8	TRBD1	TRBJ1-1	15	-	TGTGCCAGCAACAGACAGGGAACAATGAACACTGAAGCTTTCTTT	CASNRQGTMNTEAFF
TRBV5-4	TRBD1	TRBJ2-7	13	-	TGTGCCAGCACGGGACAGGGGGTTAACGAGCAGTACTTC	CASTGQGVNEQYF
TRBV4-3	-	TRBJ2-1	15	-	TGCGCCAGCAGCCAAGATCCCGACAGATACAATGAGCAGTTCTTC	CASSQDPDRYNEQFF
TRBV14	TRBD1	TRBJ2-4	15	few	TGTGCCAGCAGCTCTGACAGGGGCACCAAAAACATTCAGTACTTC	CASSSDRGTKNIQYF
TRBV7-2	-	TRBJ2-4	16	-	TGTGCCAGCAGCCCAAGGACAGTGACAGCCAAAAACATTCAGTACTTC	CASSPRTVTAKNIQYF
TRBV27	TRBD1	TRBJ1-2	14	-	TGTGCCAGCAGTGGATGGGCAGGGGGCAGTGGCTACACCTTC	CASSGWAGGSGYTF
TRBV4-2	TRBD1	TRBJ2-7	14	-	TGTGCCAGCAGCCAGGGTCAGGGGGCCTACGAGCAGTACTTC	CASSQGQGAYEQYF
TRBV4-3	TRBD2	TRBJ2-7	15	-	TGCGCCAGCAGCCCCGGTATTAGCGGGAGGTACGAGCAGTACTTC	CASSPGISGRYEQYF
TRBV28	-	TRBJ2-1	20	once	TGTGCCAGCAGTTTAAGCCCCAGAAGCCCACCTACAGGAGGGATCGGAGAGCAGTTCTTC	CASSLSPRSPPTGGIGEQFF
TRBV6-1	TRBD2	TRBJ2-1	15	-	TGTGCCAGCAGGAACCTAGCGGGAGGGCTCAATGAGCAGTTCTTC	CASRNLAGGLNEQFF
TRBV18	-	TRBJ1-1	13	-	TGTGCCAGCTCACCACCGGTGAGGACTGAAGCTTTCTTT	CASSPPVRTEAFF
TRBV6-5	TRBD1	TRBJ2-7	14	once	TGTGCCAGCAGTTCGACAGGGCTTTCCTACGAGCAGTACTTC	CASSSTGLSYEQYF
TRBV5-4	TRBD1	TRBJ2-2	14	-	TGTGCCAGCCAGGACAGGAGGAACACCGGGGAGCTGTTTTTT	CASQDRRNTGELFF
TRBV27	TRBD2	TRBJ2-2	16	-	TGTGCCAGCAGTTCACATAGCGGGAGCTTGGCCGGGGAGCTGTTTTTT	CASSSHSGSLAGELFF
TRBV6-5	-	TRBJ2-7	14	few	TGTGCCAGCAGTCACCGGACAGTAACCTACGAGCAGTACTTC	CASSHRTVTYEQYF
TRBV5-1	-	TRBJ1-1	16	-	TGCGCCAGCAGCTTGGTCCGACAGGCCGCGAACACTGAAGCTTTCTTT	CASSLVRQAANTEAFF
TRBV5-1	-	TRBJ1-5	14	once	TGCGCCAGCAGCTTGGAAGGGGCCGACCACCCCCAGCATTTT	CASSLEGADHPQHF
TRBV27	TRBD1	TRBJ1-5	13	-	TGTGCCAGCAGTTTAACAGGGGATCAGCCCCAGCATTTT	CASSLTGDQPQHF
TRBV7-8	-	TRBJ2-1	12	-	TGTGCCAGCAGATCAGACTTGCAAGAGCAGTTCTTC	CASRSDLQEQFF
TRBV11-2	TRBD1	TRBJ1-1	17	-	TGTGCCAGCAGCACCGCACCGGGACAGGAATCGTACACTGAAGCTTTCTTT	CASSTAPGQESYTEAFF
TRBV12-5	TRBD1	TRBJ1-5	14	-	TGTGCTAGTGGTTTGCAGACAGGGCATCAGCCCCAGCATTTT	CASGLQTGHQPQHF
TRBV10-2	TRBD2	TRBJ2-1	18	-	TGCGCCAGCAGTGAGGTTGCGGGGGGCCGAAGCTCCTACAATGAGCAGTTCTTC	CASSEVAGGRSSYNEQFF
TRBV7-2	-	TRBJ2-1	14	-	TGTGCCAGCAGCTTAGCAGGGGGCTACAATGAGCAGTTCTTC	CASSLAGGYNEQFF
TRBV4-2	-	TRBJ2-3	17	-	TGTGCCAGCAGCCAAGAGGGAGGCGACACTAGCACAGATACGCAGTATTTT	CASSQEGGDTSTDTQYF
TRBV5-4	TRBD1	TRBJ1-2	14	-	TGTGCCAGCAGCTTGACCGACAGGGGATATGGCTACACCTTC	CASSLTDRGYGYTF
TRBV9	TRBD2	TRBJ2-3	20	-	TGTGCCAGCAGCGAACCGAATTCGGGACTAGCGGGGGGGCCTCGGGATACGCAGTATTTT	CASSEPNSGLAGGPRDTQYF
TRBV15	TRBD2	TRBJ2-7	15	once	TGTGCCACCAGCAGTTCCGGACTAGCGGCCTACGAGCAGTACTTC	CATSSSGLAAYEQYF
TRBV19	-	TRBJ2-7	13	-	TGTGCCAGTAGTATGTCGGAGAACTACGAGCAGTACTTC	CASSMSENYEQYF
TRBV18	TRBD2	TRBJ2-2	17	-	TGTGCCAGCTCCCTCGGGACTAGCGGGAGTTCCACCGGGGAGCTGTTTTTT	CASSLGTSGSSTGELFF
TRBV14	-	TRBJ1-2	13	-	TGTGCCAGCAGCCCCAGGGCGACAGCGGGCTACACCTTC	CASSPRATAGYTF
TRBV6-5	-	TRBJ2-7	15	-	TGTGCCAGCAGGCAGACAGGTCTATCAGCCTACGAGCAGTACTTC	CASRQTGLSAYEQYF
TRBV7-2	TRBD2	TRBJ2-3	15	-	TGTGCCAGCAGCCCAGGACCGGGAGGGACAGATACGCAGTATTTT	CASSPGPGGTDTQYF